Sequencing of this T cell receptor beta chain was carried out in a study of Ad26.COV2.S vaccination and SARS-CoV-2 variants. Study-wide context: The COV1001 Ad26.COV2.S trial arm included the donor.

This clone appeared once. Its antigen is unknown. The study, taken as a whole, reports: Following vaccination, spike-specific CD8+ and CD4+ T cell responses reportedly exhibited substantial breadth.

TCRdb keeps only in-frame clones here, not all; method: immunoSEQ multiplex PCR. The data contain 300,000 to 400,000 clones, around 83% of them singletons. The treatment is: 15 to 20 received Ad26.COV2.S at low or high dose, single or two shots; about 5 received placebo; per-sample allocation not given. At day 63 after the first vaccine or placebo injection, samples were drawn. An adult donor aged 18-55 years was enrolled in Boston. CDR3 size: 17 residues. J lost 0 bases, V lost 2 bases, and 9 bases had no gene match. Germline V gives CDR1 MNHEY, CDR2 SMNVEV (reference sequence). This receptor was identified in a person aged 18-60 years who received the Ad26.COV2.S COVID-19 vaccine or a placebo. The sequences come from peripheral blood, collected in a trial of Ad26.COV2.S vaccine versus placebo. This chain joins TRBV27 and TRBJ1-2, with TRBD1 matching 7 bases. The DNA for the CDR3 is TGTGCCAGCAGTTTAAGGTTGGGGACAGTTACTAACTATGGCTACACCTTC. Amino acids: CASSLRLGTVTNYGYTF.